These 32 T cell receptor beta chains were all obtained from the same sample, sequenced in a study of tumor and adjacent non-tumor tissue in lung cancer. A modified ARM-PCR protocol with three rounds of nested PCR amplified TCRbeta. MiXCR, applied by TCRdb to the multiplex PCR reads, yields one record per CDR3 protein. This sample yields tens of thousands of distinct CDR3 sequences, of which approximately 82% are seen a single time; 40% belongs to the top ten. RNA was extracted from bulk tissue without any cell sorting. More than 3 cm separated this lung sample from the edge of the tumor. The sample consisted of distant non-tumor lung tissue. The source of these receptors is a man between 65 and 80 years old with non-small cell lung cancer.

The chain is built from TRBV6-1 and TRBJ2-7, with D perhaps matching TRBD2 (5 bases). The length of the CDR3 is 14 residues. Germline values: CDR1 MNHNS, CDR2 SASEGT. V dropped 4 bases and J dropped 2 bases, with 12 bases sitting between them. The CDR3 DNA is TGTGCCAGCAGTGTCGGGGATCTCGCCTACGAGCAGTACTTC. Translation: CASSVGDLAYEQYF.

This clonotype was detected a few times. The gene calls are TRBV28 and TRBJ2-3; D unclear. Trimming stripped 6 bases from V and 0 bases from J, with 13 bases between. The length of the CDR3 is 15 residues. Germline values: CDR1 MDHEN, CDR2 SYDVKM. The CDR3: CASSRDPQSTDTQYF. Here the CDR3 DNA reads TGTGCCAGCAGCAGAGATCCCCAAAGCACAGATACGCAGTATTTT.

About this clonotype: One end of the junction fails to match germline, which may point to a read error. This chain's CDR3 is CASTQVTGGEGNSIYF. Here the CDR3 DNA reads TGTGCCAGCACCCAAGTCACAGGGGGGGAAGGAAACAGCATATATTTT. V and J are TRBV4-2 and TRBJ1-3; 8 bases are a match to TRBD1. Germline V gene lookup returns CDR1 LGHNA and CDR2 YNFKEQ. CDR3 length: 16 amino acids.

The V and J genes are TRBV14 and TRBJ1-5; 7 bases are shared with TRBD1. Germline CDR1 and CDR2: SGHDN and FVKESK. V dropped 2 bases and J dropped 5; count of bases not matched to a gene: 0. The CDR3 consists of 13 residues. The chain's CDR3 is CASSQRGHQPQHF. CDR3 in DNA: TGTGCCAGCAGCCAAAGGGGGCATCAGCCCCAGCATTTT.

Concerning this clonotype: One junction end disagrees with the germline gene, perhaps due to a read error. The rearrangement links TRBV10-3 to TRBJ2-1; D is unclear. The CDR3 loop spans 15 amino acids. Per germline, CDR1 ENHRY and CDR2 SYGVKD. The CDR3 loop is CTISDASGTYNEQFF. DNA of the CDR3: TGTACCATCAGTGATGCTTCGGGCACCTACAATGAGCAGTTCTTC.

This clonotype was recorded only once. One junction end disagrees with the germline gene, perhaps due to a read error. This sequence joins TRBV11-3 and TRBJ1-1, with 7 bases identical to TRBD1. The germline V gene encodes CDR1 SGHNT and CDR2 YENEEA. The CDR3 is made up of 16 amino acids. In nucleotides, the CDR3 is TGTGTCAGCAGCTTCCGGGACAGATCCCTGAACACTGAAGCTCTATTT. Translation: CVSSFRDRSLNTEALF. Full variable domain (rest looked up from reference TRBV11-3 and TRBJ1-1): EAGVVQSPRYKIIEKKQPVAFWCNPISGHNTLYWYLQNLGQGPELLIRYENEEAVDDSQLPKDRFSAERLKGVDSTLKIQPAELGDSAVYLCVSSFRDRSLNTEALFGQGTRLTVV.

About this clonotype: This could be a read error, since a much larger clone is one nucleotide away. V is TRBV20-1 and J is TRBJ2-5; maybe TRBD2 (6 bases). Per the germline V gene, CDR1 is DFQATT and CDR2 is SNEGSKA (reference sequence). The CDR3 consists of 13 residues. The DNA of the CDR3 is TGCAGTGCTGCACCGGGACTTCAAGCGACCCAGTACTTC. Amino acids: CSAAPGLQATQYF.

On this clonotype: A read error may produce the germline difference seen at one junction end. The chain links TRBV6-2 or TRBV6-3 to TRBJ2-7; 7 bases are shared with TRBD1. Germline CDR1 and CDR2: MNHEY and SVGEGT. The CDR3 totals 15 residues. The CDR3 loop reads CASSLDRVKDYGQYF. The CDR3 nucleotides are TGTGCCAGCAGTCTAGACAGGGTAAAAGATTACGGGCAGTACTTC.

As for this clonotype: One end of the junction fails to match germline, which may point to a read error. This chain connects TRBV6-6 to TRBJ2-2; D gene unclear. There are 13 residues in the CDR3. CDR1 is MNHNY, CDR2 SVGAGI, per germline (reference sequence). In DNA, the CDR3 is TGTGCCAGCAGAGACATGGGTACCGGAGAGCTGTTTTTT. Its translation is CASRDMGTGELFF.

The genes are TRBV11-2 and TRBJ2-7; D call uncertain. Germline assignment: CDR1 SGHAT and CDR2 FQNNGV. CDR3 length: 12 residues. Trimming took off 2 bases at V and 5 bases at J, with 7 bases between the two ends. CDR3 region: CASSLTLNEQYF. The CDR3, as DNA: TGTGCCAGCAGCTTAACTCTCAACGAGCAGTACTTC.

This clonotype was observed a handful of times. An end of the junction differs from the germline gene, which may be a read error. The rearrangement joins TRBV4-1 to TRBJ2-7; TRBD2 matches 11 bases. The germline V gene encodes CDR1 MGHRA and CDR2 YSYEKL. This CDR3 is 16 amino acids long. The CDR3 here is CASSRTLAGEGDEQNF. The CDR3, as DNA: TGTGCCAGCAGTCGGACACTAGCGGGAGAGGGGGACGAGCAGAACTTC.

V usage is TRBV11-2 and J usage is TRBJ2-1; TRBD2 matches at 11 bases. CDR1 SGHAT and CDR2 FQNNGV come from the germline V gene. The CDR3 spans 18 residues. The V gene end was trimmed by 5 bases and the J gene end by 4 bases; junction bases not matched to a gene: 13. CDR3 residues: CASSLRRGLADTYNEQFF. The CDR3 DNA reads as TGTGCCAGCAGCCTCAGGAGGGGACTAGCGGACACTTACAATGAGCAGTTCTTC. Variable domain in full (rest from reference TRBV11-2 and TRBJ2-1): EAGVAQSPRYKIIEKRQSVAFWCNPISGHATLYWYQQILGQGPKLLIQFQNNGVVDDSQLPKDRFSAERLKGVDSTLKIQPAKLEDSAVYLCASSLRRGLADTYNEQFFGPGTRLTVL.

This rearrangement joins TRBV6-1 to TRBJ2-1; TRBD2 agrees at 8 bases. The V gene's germline CDR1 is MNHNS and CDR2 SASEGT. This CDR3 region has 16 residues. After removal of 1 base from V and 7 bases from J, the junction contained 9 bases not matched to a gene. The CDR3 coding sequence is TGTGCCAGCAGTGAAGAATCGGGAACTAGCGGTAATGAGCAGTTCTTC. This sequence encodes CASSEESGTSGNEQFF.

As concerns this clonotype: An end of the junction differs from the germline gene, which may be a read error. J is TRBJ2-7 and V is TRBV11-2; TRBD1 agrees at 7 bases. The germline V gene encodes CDR1 SGHAT and CDR2 FQNNGV. The CDR3 contains 15 residues. The CDR3 nucleotides read TGTGCCAGCAGCTTACATCGAGGGGGCTGGTATGAGCAGTATTTC. It encodes CASSLHRGGWYEQYF.

This clonotype was recorded at least ten times. The chain carries TRBV4-2 and TRBJ1-6, with no clear D. The CDR3 totals 17 residues. V was trimmed by 2 bases and J by 10 bases, leaving 21 bases between them. CDR1 and CDR2 from the germline V gene are LGHNA and YNFKEQ. In nucleotides, the CDR3 is TGTGCCAGCAGCCAACCAGCCGGAGGGAACTCCGACTCACCCCTCCACTTT. This codes for CASSQPAGGNSDSPLHF.

Remarks on this clonotype: Here the CDR3 omits its conserved ending phenylalanine or tryptophan, so a read error is the likely source. The DNA is left out, because the CDR3 cannot be placed on it with certainty; the CDR3 is given as TCRdb lists it. The J gene is TRBJ2-1, the V gene TRBV11-2; the table's TRBD1 call for D was not verified on the DNA. The CDR3 adds up to 17 amino acids, both ends counted. The germline gives CDR1 SGHAT, CDR2 FQNNGV. The CDR3 here is CERRKLIEGKFVNEKLL.

A word on this clonotype: One end of the junction fails to match germline, which may point to a read error. The chain employs TRBV4-1 and TRBJ2-2; TRBD1 matches 9 bases. Per germline, CDR1 MGHRA and CDR2 YSYEKL. The CDR3 runs to 21 residues. CDR3 protein: CTSSQDIQGQGHKINTGELFF. CDR3 sequence (DNA): TGCACCAGCAGCCAAGATATTCAGGGACAGGGCCATAAAATAAACACCGGGGAGCTGTTTTTT.

Worth noting for this clonotype: A read error may account for a junction end that differs from germline. The rearrangement uses TRBV6-5 and TRBJ2-2; 13 bases fit TRBD2. Germline lookup yields CDR1 MNHEY and CDR2 SVGAGI. CDR3 length equals 16 residues. The CDR3, as DNA: TGTGCCAGCAGTTCGGGACTAGCGGGATGTAATGGGGAACTGTTTTTT. As protein: CASSSGLAGCNGELFF.

This chain connects TRBV28 to TRBJ2-5; TRBD1 agrees at 9 bases. There are 16 residues in the CDR3. J gave up 5 bases and V 6 bases, and 13 bases lay outside the gene matches. Germline CDR1 reads MDHEN; CDR2 reads SYDVKM. DNA of the CDR3: TGTGCCAGCAGCAGCCAGGACAGGGGAATCATGGAGACCCAGTACTTC. Translated, it gives CASSSQDRGIMETQYF.

Turning to this clonotype: Lacking the conserved final phenylalanine or tryptophan, this CDR3 likely reflects a read error. This CDR3 is CTSSKRTGANVLTI. Written as DNA, the CDR3 is TGTACCAGCAGCAAACGAACTGGGGCCAACGTCCTGACTATC. V gene TRBV12-3 or TRBV12-4 combines with J gene TRBJ2-6, with D unresolved. This CDR3 has 14 residues.

A word on this clonotype: Its ends do not fully match the called genes, so a read error is possible. V gene TRBV6-5 combines with J gene TRBJ2-7, with 12 bases matching TRBD2. The CDR3 is made up of 15 amino acids. CDR1 is MNHEY, CDR2 SVGAGI, per germline. In DNA, the CDR3 is TGTGCCAGCAGTTACTCGACTAGCGGGAGCTGCGAACAGTATTTC. This codes for CASSYSTSGSCEQYF.

As to this clonotype: No DNA is shown, since the ends of the CDR3 on it are uncertain; the CDR3 is the one TCRdb lists. The chain links TRBV5-4 to TRBJ1-1; TRBD1, as called in the table, went unchecked against the DNA. From its first to its last residue, the CDR3 has 17 amino acids. Germline CDR1 and CDR2: SGHNT and YYREEE (reference sequence). The CDR3 sequence: CASRTTGVALGNTEALF.

As to this clonotype: At one of its ends the junction is not consistent with the germline gene, which may arise from a read error. The V call is TRBV29-1, the J call TRBJ2-7; D is uncertain. Per germline, CDR1 SQVTM and CDR2 ANQGSEA. This CDR3 spans 14 amino acids. CDR3 nucleotide sequence: TGCAGTGTTGAAAGGGCAGGACCGACCTACGAGCGGTACTTC. Translated, it gives CSVERAGPTYERYF.

Regarding this clonotype: Mismatch with germline at one junction end may stem from a read error. V and J are TRBV14 and TRBJ2-5; D gene ambiguous. The CDR3 has 11 residues. Germline CDR1 reads SGHDN; CDR2 reads FVKESK. CDR3 amino acids: CASSQAWTQYF. The CDR3 DNA follows: TGTGCAAGCAGCCAAGCGTGGACCCAGTACTTT.

Details on this clonotype: The junction departs from the called germline gene at one end, perhaps through a read error. The chain couples TRBV29-1 to TRBJ2-3; D unresolved. CDR1 is SQVTM and CDR2 is ANQGSEA in the germline V gene. This CDR3 is built from 11 residues. For the CDR3, the DNA is TGCAGCGCCGCGTCCGTAGATACGCAATATTTT. It yields the protein CSAASVDTQYF.

This clonotype is labeled as medium-sized. The gene calls are TRBV11-1 and TRBJ1-2; 9 bases line up with TRBD1. V dropped 5 bases and J dropped 4; count of bases not matched to a gene: 2. Germline V gene data show CDR1 as SGHAT and CDR2 as FQDESV (reference sequence). This CDR3 has 13 residues. In nucleotides, the CDR3 is TGTGCCAGCAGCACGGGACAGGGCTATGGCTACACCTTC. This encodes CASSTGQGYGYTF.

Turning to this clonotype: Likely a read error: the CDR3 ends without its conserved phenylalanine or tryptophan. Because the CDR3's place on the DNA is in doubt, the DNA is left out and the CDR3 is given as listed by TCRdb. The chain employs TRBV10-3 and TRBJ2-3. Counting both end residues, the CDR3 totals 11 amino acids. Per the germline V gene, CDR1 is ENHRY and CDR2 is SYGVKD. The chain's CDR3 is CAISLRGTQYY.

As to this clonotype: Given a much more abundant clone one base away, this may be a read error. The rearrangement links TRBV6-5 to TRBJ1-5, with TRBD1 as a possible D gene (6 bases). Trimming removed 8 bases from V and 7 bases from J, with 12 bases in between. Germline lookup yields CDR1 MNHEY and CDR2 SVGAGI. The CDR3 is 12 residues long. The DNA of the CDR3 is TGTGCCAGCCAGACAGGAACACAGCCCCAGCATTTT. This sequence encodes CASQTGTQPQHF.

The rearrangement links TRBV4-2 to TRBJ1-1; D is unclear. Germline loops: CDR1 LGHNA, CDR2 YNFKEQ. The CDR3 sequence is 9 residues long. The germline V and J ends were trimmed by 8 bases and 12 bases, with 10 bases remaining between them. The CDR3 region has the DNA TGTGCCAGCGGCCGCTCTACTTTCTTT. Translating gives CASGRSTFF.

A remark on this clonotype: One junction end does not reproduce the germline sequence, and a read error may be involved. V usage is TRBV12-3 or TRBV12-4 and J usage is TRBJ2-1, with TRBD1 matching over 7 bases. The CDR3 is made up of 13 amino acids. This chain's CDR3 is CASSLAGGIEQFF. In DNA form, the CDR3 reads TGTGCCAGCAGCTTAGCAGGGGGTATTGAGCAGTTCTTT.

Concerning this clonotype: One end of the junction does not line up with germline, which may come from a read error. The chain uses TRBV12-3 or TRBV12-4 and TRBJ2-1, with TRBD2 matching 7 bases. The CDR3 totals 14 residues. As DNA, the CDR3 is TGTGCCAACAGTTTATCGTGGGAGGGCAATGGGCAGTTCTTC. Translation: CANSLSWEGNGQFF.

This chain joins TRBV10-3 and TRBJ2-1, with 8 bases that match TRBD1. V lost 5 bases, J lost 8 bases, and 8 bases stayed unmatched. Germline V CDR1 and CDR2: ENHRY, SYGVKD. The CDR3 is 14 residues long. CDR3 protein: CAISSGQVVYEQFF. For the CDR3, the DNA is TGTGCCATCAGTTCGGGACAGGTAGTATATGAGCAGTTCTTC.